One sample yielded the 30 T cell receptor beta chains listed below, sequenced in a study of shared clonotypes between healthy human individuals. Produced via immunoSEQ multiplex PCR; TCRdb's table is partial and in-frame only. Found here are some 2.1 million clones, 95% of them singletons; the top ten hold about 0.13%. Sequencing was performed on naive CD4+ T cells sorted from blood. Stated subset: CD45RA+ positively selected. The receptors shown here come from a man younger than 35 in good health.

The V gene is TRBV9, the J gene TRBJ2-2, with 9 positions matching TRBD1. This CDR3 region has 15 residues. V lost 4 bases to trimming and J lost 6 bases; unmatched junction nucleotides: 7. The germline CDR1 and CDR2 sequences are SGDLS and YYNGEE. The CDR3 region is CASSRTTGGAGELFF. The CDR3 DNA reads TGTGCCAGCAGCAGAACGACAGGGGGAGCCGGGGAGCTGTTTTTT.

This clone was recorded only once. The chain links TRBV5-1 to TRBJ2-7, with 8 positions matching TRBD1. Germline loops: CDR1 SGHRS, CDR2 YFSETQ. J gave up 6 bases and V 5 bases, and 10 bases lay outside the gene matches. The CDR3 loop spans 14 amino acids. The CDR3 loop is CASRIGQGASEQYF. DNA of the CDR3: TGCGCCAGCAGGATCGGGCAGGGGGCCTCCGAGCAGTACTTC.

The V gene is TRBV7-9, the J gene TRBJ1-3, with D possibly matching TRBD1 (5 bases). This CDR3 has 13 residues. The ends were cut back, 9 bases at V and 2 bases at J, with 11 bases in the middle. Germline-derived CDR1 and CDR2 are SEHNR and FQNEAQ (reference sequence). The CDR3: CASLQGTGNTIYF. The CDR3 DNA reads as TGTGCCAGTTTGCAGGGCACTGGAAACACCATATATTTT.

A word on this clone: Distinct nucleotide sequences in the sample also encode this CDR3. The chain carries TRBV7-8 and TRBJ1-1; the D is unclear. This CDR3 comprises 13 residues. The germline CDR1 and CDR2 sequences are SGHVS and FQNEAQ. V lost 1 base and J lost 1, with 4 bases in between. The DNA for the CDR3 is TGTGCCAGCAGCTTAGGCAGGAACACTGAAGCTTTCTTT. Protein sequence: CASSLGRNTEAFF.

The chain recombines TRBV5-6 with TRBJ1-1, with 7 bases matching TRBD1. Germline V gene data show CDR1 as SGHDT and CDR2 as YYEEEE. The CDR3 runs 15 residues. The V segment lost 0 bases and the J segment 4 bases; nucleotides outside the gene matches: 6. The CDR3, as DNA: TGTGCCAGCAGCTTGGAGTGGACAGGTTCCACTGAAGCTTTCTTT. This gives the protein CASSLEWTGSTEAFF.

The chain joins TRBV6-6 to TRBJ2-7; D gene ambiguous. Germline V lookup: CDR1 MNHNY, CDR2 SVGAGI (reference sequence). This CDR3 has 13 amino acids. V shed 2 bases and J shed 3 bases, with 8 bases lying between them. CDR3 nucleotides: TGTGCCAGCAGTTACACCGATTACTACGAGCAGTACTTC. Its translation: CASSYTDYYEQYF.

The V gene is TRBV10-2, the J gene TRBJ2-7; the match to TRBD1 covers 7 bases. Germline V CDR1 and CDR2: WSHSY, SAAADI. The CDR3 is 15 amino acids. With 2 bases clipped from V and 1 base from J, the junction kept 5 bases outside the gene matches. The CDR3 DNA sequence: TGCGCCAGCAGTGAGGACAGGGTCCCTTCCTACGAGCAGTACTTC. It is translated as CASSEDRVPSYEQYF.

This clone has a single count. This chain links TRBV9 with TRBJ1-3; D not certain. Between the trimmed V and J ends, which lost 0 bases and 0 bases, there was a span of 10 bases. CDR1 and CDR2 from the germline V gene are SGDLS and YYNGEE. The CDR3 is made up of 16 amino acids. The CDR3 nucleotides are TGTGCCAGCAGCGTAGAGGCGCAGCCCTCTGGAAACACCATATATTTT. Amino acid sequence: CASSVEAQPSGNTIYF.

The chain recombines TRBV9 with TRBJ2-7, with D uncertain. This CDR3 has 14 amino acids. Per germline, CDR1 SGDLS and CDR2 YYNGEE. V lost 4 bases and J lost 2, with 13 bases in between. CDR3 sequence: CASSPQLGPYEQYF. For the CDR3, the DNA is TGTGCCAGCAGCCCACAGTTAGGGCCCTACGAGCAGTACTTC.

Turning to this clone: A much larger clone sits a single nucleotide away, making a read error possible. This CDR3 is also generated by other DNA sequences in the sample. V is TRBV6-6 and J is TRBJ1-1; perhaps TRBD1 as D (6 bases). The CDR3 runs 13 residues. Germline V gene data show CDR1 as MNHNY and CDR2 as SVGAGI (reference sequence). The CDR3 coding sequence is TGTGCCAGCATTAGGACAGAGAACACTGAAGCTTTTTTT. It is translated as CASIRTENTEAFF.

The gene calls are TRBV9 and TRBJ2-3, with 8 bases fitting TRBD2. CDR3 size: 15 residues. Germline V gene lookup returns CDR1 SGDLS and CDR2 YYNGEE. The V segment lost 1 base and the J segment 4 bases; nucleotides outside the gene matches: 5. CDR3 region: CASSVLSGGPDTQYF. As DNA, the CDR3 is TGTGCCAGCAGCGTATTGAGCGGGGGCCCAGATACGCAGTATTTT.

V gene TRBV11-2 combines with J gene TRBJ2-1, with a tentative D call TRBD2 (6 bases). The CDR3 is 15 amino acids. V shed 5 bases and J shed 2 bases, with 13 bases lying between them. Germline CDR1 and CDR2: SGHAT and FQNNGV. The CDR3 spells CASSPLAGTYNEQFF. The CDR3 DNA follows: TGTGCCAGCAGCCCGCTCGCGGGGACCTACAATGAGCAGTTCTTC.

This chain joins TRBV4-3 and TRBJ2-3; TRBD2 aligns across 16 bases. This CDR3 is built from 16 residues. Looked up from germline, CDR1 is LGHNA and CDR2 is YSLEER. Trimming cost V 3 bases and J 9 bases; bases outside gene matches: 6. As DNA, the CDR3 is TGCGCCAGCAGCCAGGGGACTAGCGGGAGGGCCAAGACGCAGTATTTT. It specifies CASSQGTSGRAKTQYF.

The V and J genes are TRBV28 and TRBJ1-1, with 8 nucleotides matching TRBD1. Germline CDR1 MDHEN, CDR2 SYDVKM. Trimming cost V 4 bases and J 5 bases; bases outside gene matches: 21. The CDR3 has 19 residues. The CDR3 nucleotides read TGTGCCAGCAGTTCCAGCCTAACAGGGGGGTGGCCCCGAGGAACTGAAGCTTTCTTT. Its translation is CASSSSLTGGWPRGTEAFF.

The chain has TRBV28 and TRBJ1-2; TRBD1 might be the D (5 bases). CDR1 MDHEN and CDR2 SYDVKM come from the germline V gene. The CDR3 is 13 amino acids. Deletions cut 6 bases from V and 3 bases from J, with 11 bases between. The DNA for the CDR3 is TGTGCCAGCAGCCCAGGGAACCACTATGGCTACACCTTC. This translates into CASSPGNHYGYTF.

The chain uses TRBV7-6 and TRBJ1-6, with 7 bases that match TRBD1. Germline assignment: CDR1 SGHVS and CDR2 FNYEAQ. This CDR3 region has 16 residues. Losses at the gene ends were 1 base for V and 10 bases for J; bases not matched to a gene: 10. The CDR3 coding sequence is TGTGCCAGCAGCTTAGGCTACAGGGGTTCGAGATCACCCCTCCACTTT. Translation gives CASSLGYRGSRSPLHF.

The chain joins TRBV28 to TRBJ2-3, with TRBD2 identical over 8 bases. This CDR3 region has 14 residues. Germline V gene data show CDR1 as MDHEN and CDR2 as SYDVKM. The V gene end was trimmed by 2 bases and the J gene end by 6 bases; junction bases not matched to a gene: 4. Here the CDR3 reads CASSLTGGRDTQYF. The CDR3 region has the DNA TGTGCCAGCAGTTTAACGGGGGGGCGCGATACGCAGTATTTT.

With respect to this clone: Other DNA variants within this sample encode the same CDR3. The chain uses TRBV11-2 and TRBJ2-5; 11 bases are shared with TRBD2. CDR1 is SGHAT, CDR2 FQNNGV, per germline. J gave up 2 bases and V 1 base, and 3 bases lay outside the gene matches. The CDR3 is 16 residues long. The CDR3, as DNA: TGTGCCAGCAGCTTAGGGGGACTAGCGGTTCAAGAGACCCAGTACTTC. This translates into CASSLGGLAVQETQYF.

The chain combines TRBV14 with TRBJ1-2; the D gene is possibly TRBD1 (5 bases). The CDR3 length is 13 residues. From germline, CDR1 is SGHDN and CDR2 FVKESK. Trimming cost V 0 bases and J 11 bases, with 13 bases left between them. The CDR3 nucleotides are TGTGCCAGCAGCCAAGATAGAACAGGCCAATACACCTTC. Translated, it gives CASSQDRTGQYTF.

The chain joins TRBV19 to TRBJ2-5; D remains ambiguous. The CDR3 spans 11 residues. Between the trimmed V and J ends, which lost 5 bases and 7 bases, there was a span of 8 bases. The germline gives CDR1 LNHDA, CDR2 SQIVND (reference sequence). CDR3 protein: CASSDFGTQYF. In nucleotides, the CDR3 is TGTGCCAGTAGTGACTTCGGGACCCAGTACTTC.

J is TRBJ2-6 and V is TRBV7-6, with TRBD2 matching 11 bases. The ends lost 1 base at V and 0 bases at J; junction bases unmatched: 5. Germline CDR1 reads SGHVS; CDR2 reads FNYEAQ. CDR3 length: 19 residues. CDR3 DNA: TGTGCCAGCAGCTTAGACGGGACTAGCGGACGCTCTGGGGCCAACGTCCTGACTTTC. It yields the protein CASSLDGTSGRSGANVLTF.

This clone was seen a few times. This chain joins TRBV19 and TRBJ2-2; D assignment may be TRBD1 or TRBD2 (5 bases each). The CDR3 has 14 residues. CDR1 and CDR2 from the germline V gene are LNHDA and SQIVND (reference sequence). The ends were cut back, 3 bases at V and 6 bases at J, with 11 bases in the middle. CDR3 in DNA: TGTGCCAGTAGTATGACCGGGGCCCCCGGGGAGCTGTTTTTT. Translation: CASSMTGAPGELFF.

This clone was recorded a few times. The chain couples TRBV30 to TRBJ2-7; 10 bases line up with TRBD1. CDR3 length: 15 amino acids. Germline-derived CDR1 and CDR2 are GTSNPN and SVGIG (reference sequence). V trimming: 4 bases; J trimming: 1 base; junction bases outside the gene matches: 7. The CDR3 here is CAWKHGTGESYEQYF. The CDR3 DNA reads TGTGCCTGGAAGCACGGGACAGGGGAATCCTACGAGCAGTACTTC.

CDR3 sequence reads: CAWSTRPGSGGSNQPQHF. The DNA of the CDR3 is TGTGCCTGGAGTACACGCCCGGGGTCAGGAGGTAGCAATCAGCCCCAGCATTTT. V is TRBV30 and J is TRBJ1-5; D remains unclear. The CDR3 totals 18 residues. Germline-derived CDR1 and CDR2 are GTSNPN and SVGIG (reference sequence). V shed 2 bases and J shed 0 bases, with 20 bases lying between them.

This rearrangement joins TRBV5-4 to TRBJ2-3; D not resolved. The CDR3 is 15 residues long. V lost 1 base and J lost 6, with 15 bases in between. The germline gives CDR1 SGHNT, CDR2 YYREEE (reference sequence). CDR3 region: CASSLSPDRVDTQYF. CDR3 nucleotide sequence: TGTGCCAGCAGCTTGTCTCCCGATAGGGTGGATACGCAGTATTTT.

The chain links TRBV5-6 to TRBJ1-2; 7 bases match TRBD1. The CDR3 spans 14 residues. The ends lost 0 bases at V and 2 bases at J; junction bases unmatched: 1. Per germline, CDR1 SGHDT and CDR2 YYEEEE. DNA of the CDR3: TGTGCCAGCAGCTTGGACAGGGGCAACTATGGCTACACCTTC. Its translation is CASSLDRGNYGYTF.

V usage is TRBV5-1 and J usage is TRBJ2-1; D might be TRBD1 (5 bases). The V gene lost 5 bases and the J gene lost 4 bases, with 19 bases spanning the gap. This CDR3 has 16 residues. In germline, CDR1 is SGHRS, CDR2 YFSETQ. CDR3 sequence (DNA): TGCGCCAGCAGTCGTCTGGGGAAAGGGGTATACAATGAGCAGTTCTTC. Protein product: CASSRLGKGVYNEQFF.

The V and J genes are TRBV10-3 and TRBJ1-1; 9 bases line up with TRBD1. Germline V CDR1 and CDR2: ENHRY, SYGVKD. J gave up 5 bases and V 6 bases, and 7 bases lay outside the gene matches. The CDR3 covers 14 residues. CDR3 nucleotide sequence: TGTGCCATCAGACGGACAGGGGATTGGACTGAAGCTTTCTTT. Its translation is CAIRRTGDWTEAFF.

V gene TRBV30 combines with J gene TRBJ1-1; a possible D gene is TRBD1 (5 bases). The CDR3 extends over 15 amino acids. Germline values: CDR1 GTSNPN, CDR2 SVGIG (reference sequence). With 1 base removed from V and 1 base from J, the gap between germline ends came to 13 bases. The CDR3 sequence is CAWSARAGENTEAFF. In nucleotides, the CDR3 is TGTGCCTGGAGTGCTAGAGCGGGGGAGAACACTGAAGCTTTCTTT.

CDR3 DNA: TGTGCCAGCAGTTTGAATAGCGGACAGGGGAATAGCTACGAGCAGTACTTC. Encoded protein: CASSLNSGQGNSYEQYF. V and J are TRBV7-9 and TRBJ2-7; 9 bases fit TRBD1. The V gene's germline CDR1 is SEHNR and CDR2 FQNEAQ (reference sequence). The CDR3 is made up of 17 amino acids. V lost 6 bases and J lost 3; bases outside the gene matches: 15.